This TCR beta chain derives from a study of T cell responses to AZD1222 COVID-19 vaccine. Only in-frame clones appear in the TCRdb table, and some are missing; sequencing was by immunoSEQ multiplex PCR. The data show more than 95,000 clones, 88% seen once. Points from the study as a whole: Two AZD1222 administrations were followed by greater Spike-specific TCR breadth and depth.

Concerning this clone: The antigen remains unidentified.

The J segment lost 9 bases and the V segment lost 2 bases, leaving 6 bases of the junction unmatched. Germline V gene sequence: CDR1 KGHSH, CDR2 LQKENI. The CDR3 sequence is 14 residues long. This sample comprised peripheral blood, obtained on day 0 of AZD1222 vaccination. This chain links TRBV18 with TRBJ2-1; 8 bases fit TRBD1. This clonotype was obtained from an adult in good health. CDR3 bases: TGTGCCAGCTCACCATCCCAGGGGGCCGGTGAGCAGTTCTTC. Its protein product is CASSPSQGAGEQFF. Full variable domain (outside the CDR3, taken from reference TRBV18 and TRBJ2-1): NAGVMQNPRHLVRRRGQEARLRCSPMKGHSHVYWYRQLPEEGLKFMVYLQKENIIDESGMPKERFSAEFPKEGPSILRIQQVVRGDSAAYFCASSPSQGAGEQFFGPGTRLTVL.